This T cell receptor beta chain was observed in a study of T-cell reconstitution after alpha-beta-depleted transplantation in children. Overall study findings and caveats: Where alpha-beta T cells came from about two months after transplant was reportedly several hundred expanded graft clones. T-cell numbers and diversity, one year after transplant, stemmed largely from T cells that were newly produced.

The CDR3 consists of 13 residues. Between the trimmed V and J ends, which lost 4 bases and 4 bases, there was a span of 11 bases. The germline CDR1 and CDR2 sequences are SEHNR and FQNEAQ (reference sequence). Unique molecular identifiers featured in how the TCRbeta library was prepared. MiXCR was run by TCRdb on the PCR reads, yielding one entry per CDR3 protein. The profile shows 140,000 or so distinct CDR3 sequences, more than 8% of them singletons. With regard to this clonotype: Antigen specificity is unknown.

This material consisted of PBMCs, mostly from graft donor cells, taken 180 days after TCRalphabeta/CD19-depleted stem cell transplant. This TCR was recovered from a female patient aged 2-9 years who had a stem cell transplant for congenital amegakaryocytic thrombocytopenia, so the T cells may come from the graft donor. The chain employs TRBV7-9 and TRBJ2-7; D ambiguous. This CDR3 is CASSSTSIYEQYF. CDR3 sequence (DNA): TGTGCCAGCAGCTCAACCTCCATATACGAGCAGTACTTC.